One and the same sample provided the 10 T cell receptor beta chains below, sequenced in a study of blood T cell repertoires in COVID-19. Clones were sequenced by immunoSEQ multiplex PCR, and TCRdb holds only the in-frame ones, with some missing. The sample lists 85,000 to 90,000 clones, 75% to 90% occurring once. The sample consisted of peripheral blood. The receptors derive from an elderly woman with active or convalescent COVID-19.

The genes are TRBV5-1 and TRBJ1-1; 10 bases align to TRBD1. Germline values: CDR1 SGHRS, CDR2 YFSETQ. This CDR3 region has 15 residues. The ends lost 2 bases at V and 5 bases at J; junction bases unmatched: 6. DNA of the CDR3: TGCGCCAGCAGCTTCCGGACAGGGGGGGAGACTGAAGCTTTCTTT. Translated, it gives CASSFRTGGETEAFF.

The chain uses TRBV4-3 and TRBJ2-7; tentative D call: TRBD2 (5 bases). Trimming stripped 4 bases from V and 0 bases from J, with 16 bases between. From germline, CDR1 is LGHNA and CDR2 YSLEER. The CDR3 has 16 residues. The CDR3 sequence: CASSLELTGSSYEQYF. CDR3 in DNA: TGCGCCAGCAGCCTCGAACTTACGGGGAGCTCCTACGAGCAGTACTTC.

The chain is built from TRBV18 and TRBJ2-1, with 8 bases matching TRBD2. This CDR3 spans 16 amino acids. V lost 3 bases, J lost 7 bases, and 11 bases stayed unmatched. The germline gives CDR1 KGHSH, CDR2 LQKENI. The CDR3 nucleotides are TGTGCCAGCTCACCCCGGTCGACTAGCGATGTGAATGAGCAGTTCTTC. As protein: CASSPRSTSDVNEQFF.

CDR3 protein: CASSPITGGFGSGANVLTF. The DNA of the CDR3 is TGTGCCAGCTCACCGATAACAGGGGGCTTCGGTTCTGGGGCCAACGTCCTGACTTTC. J is TRBJ2-6 and V is TRBV18, with TRBD1 identical over 9 bases. The CDR3 extends over 19 amino acids. V gave up 3 bases and J gave up 1 base; unmatched junction bases: 10. The V gene's germline CDR1 is KGHSH and CDR2 LQKENI.

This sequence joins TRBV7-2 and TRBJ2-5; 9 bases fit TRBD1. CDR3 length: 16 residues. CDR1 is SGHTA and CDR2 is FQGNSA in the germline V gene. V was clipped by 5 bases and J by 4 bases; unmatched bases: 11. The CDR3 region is CASSIAQGAPSETQYF. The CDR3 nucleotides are TGTGCCAGCAGCATCGCACAGGGGGCGCCTTCAGAGACCCAGTACTTC.

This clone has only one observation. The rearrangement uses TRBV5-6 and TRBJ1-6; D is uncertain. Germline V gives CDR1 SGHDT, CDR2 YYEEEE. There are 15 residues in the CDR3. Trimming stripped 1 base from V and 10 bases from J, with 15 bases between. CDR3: CASSLMLGDGSPLHF. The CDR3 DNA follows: TGTGCCAGCAGCTTGATGCTCGGGGATGGATCACCCCTCCACTTT. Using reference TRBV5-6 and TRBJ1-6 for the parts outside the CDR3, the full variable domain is DAGVTQSPTHLIKTRGQQVTLRCSPKSGHDTVSWYQQALGQGPQFIFQYYEEEERQRGNFPDRFSGHQFPNYSSELNVNALLLGDSALYLCASSLMLGDGSPLHFGNGTRLTVT.

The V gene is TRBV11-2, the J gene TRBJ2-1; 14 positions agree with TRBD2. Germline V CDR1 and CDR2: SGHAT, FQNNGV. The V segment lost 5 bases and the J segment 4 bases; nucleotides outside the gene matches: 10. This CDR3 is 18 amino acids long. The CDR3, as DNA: TGTGCCAGCAGCCTGGGAAGACTAGCGGGAGGGCCTTACAATGAGCAGTTCTTC. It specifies CASSLGRLAGGPYNEQFF.

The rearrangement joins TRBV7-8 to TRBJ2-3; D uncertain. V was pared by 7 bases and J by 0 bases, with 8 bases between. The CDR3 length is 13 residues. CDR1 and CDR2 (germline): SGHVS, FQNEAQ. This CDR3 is CASTPPSTDTQYF. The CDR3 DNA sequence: TGTGCCAGCACCCCTCCTAGCACAGATACGCAGTATTTT.

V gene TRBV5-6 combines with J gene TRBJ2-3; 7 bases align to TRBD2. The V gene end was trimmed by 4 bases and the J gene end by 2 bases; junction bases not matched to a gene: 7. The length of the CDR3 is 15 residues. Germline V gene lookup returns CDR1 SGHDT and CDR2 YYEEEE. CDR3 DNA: TGTGCCAGCAGCCGAAGCGGGGACTTCACAGATACGCAGTATTTT. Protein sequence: CASSRSGDFTDTQYF.

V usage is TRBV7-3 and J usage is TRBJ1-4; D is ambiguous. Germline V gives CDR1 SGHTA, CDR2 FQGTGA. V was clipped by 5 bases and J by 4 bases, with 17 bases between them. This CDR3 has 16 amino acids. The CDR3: CASSHLGREDNEKLFF. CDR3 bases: TGTGCCAGCAGCCACCTAGGACGGGAAGATAATGAAAAACTGTTTTTT.